The source of this TCR beta chain is a study of shared clonotypes between healthy human individuals. Across the whole study: The study drew on two women and a few men aged 18 to 49 as donors.

Original data processing: In the immunoSEQ data, sequences were junction-only and lacked quality scores, so filtering differed. Profiling relied on immunoSEQ multiplex PCR, and the TCRdb table lists in-frame clones only, not all of them. The V and J calls and clone size come from that table; D and trimming were worked out from the DNA. The data hold about a million clones, with more than 60% observed a single time. CDR1 is SNHLY and CDR2 is FYNNEI in the germline V gene. The CDR3 has 13 amino acids. Trimming took off 4 bases at V and 9 bases at J, with 16 bases between the two ends. The chain carries TRBV2 and TRBJ2-7, with a weak D call TRBD1 (5 bases). This sequence was found in a man between 18 and 29 years old in good health. Sequences were obtained from memory CD4+ T cells sorted from blood. Subset here: CD45RA-negative fraction. Here the CDR3 reads CASSGQGLLGQYF. CDR3 DNA sequence: TGTGCCAGCAGTGGCCAGGGTCTCCTGGGGCAGTACTTC.